Each of the 3 T cell receptor beta chains below was sequenced from the same sample in a study of blood T cell repertoires in COVID-19 (dated by TCRdb to the early 2020s). The library relied on the immunoSEQ multiplex PCR assay. The immuneACCESS repertoire file appears here via TCRdb, limited to in-frame rearrangements. These files lack a portion of the clones; in checked studies, under half of the deficit traces to unresolved V genes, and the cause of the others is not known. The sample table lists 90,000 to 120,000 clones, around four fifths of them with a count of one. Roughly 29% of the sample comes from the top ten. What was sequenced was peripheral blood. These receptors were obtained from a man in his sixties with acute or convalescent COVID-19.

J is TRBJ2-2 and V is TRBV7-9; D might be TRBD2 (5 bases). Trimming pared 4 bases from V and 0 bases from J, leaving 12 bases between. Germline V gene sequence: CDR1 SEHNR, CDR2 FQNEAQ (reference sequence). The CDR3 is 16 residues long. The CDR3 loop reads CASSSSRTANTGELFF. The CDR3 coding sequence is TGTGCCAGCAGCTCTAGCCGGACGGCGAACACCGGGGAGCTGTTTTTT.

In this sample, this clone turned up a few times. The rearrangement links TRBV6-2 or TRBV6-3 to TRBJ2-1; possibly TRBD1 for D (6 bases). CDR3 length equals 14 residues. The germline CDR1 and CDR2 sequences are MNHEY and SVGEGT. V gave up 6 bases and J gave up 3 bases, with 12 bases separating them. CDR3 DNA sequence: TGTGCCAGCAGCGGGACATATAGCTACAATGAGCAGTTCTTC. Its protein is CASSGTYSYNEQFF.

The J gene is TRBJ1-2, the V gene TRBV2; TRBD1 matches at 7 bases. The CDR3 spans 15 residues. CDR1 and CDR2 from the germline V gene are SNHLY and FYNNEI. V shed 7 bases, J shed 8 bases, and the junction held 16 bases outside the gene matches. CDR3 loop: CASTPGQFYVSGYTF. The CDR3 region has the DNA TGTGCCAGCACCCCGGGACAGTTCTATGTTTCGGGCTACACCTTC.